This record covers a single T cell receptor beta chain. Its antigen specificity is not known. Base qualities are missing; no much larger clone stands one base away. The data are from a study of blood T cell repertoires in COVID-19 (dated by TCRdb to about 2020). Notes on the research overall: Collaborator samples came from the United States, Italy and Spain and covered acute and convalescent phases of COVID-19. Subjects who had been exposed to COVID-19, were actively infected with it, or had recovered from it provided the deeply sampled blood TCRbeta repertoires that made up the dataset. The prospective study material was composed of cDNA or gDNA derived from T cells, B-cell-depleted T cells, or PBMCs. The samples were drawn from two sources: the first 160 participants of the ongoing ImmuneRACE study, and 1,000 to 1,500 subjects contributed by 6 global collaborators. The repertoires were made available in a free public database intended to serve as a resource for research on the immune response to SARS-CoV-2. HLA class I and class II types, where available, came from metadata supplied by the sample provider rather than from assay-based typing. Nearly every sample came with metadata listing a de-identified subject ID, COVID-19 status, age in years and sex.

Whole blood was collected in K2EDTA tubes by collaborating institutions according to the institutions' own protocols. For TCRbeta analysis, collaborators shipped samples in one of three forms: frozen whole blood, isolated PBMCs, or DNA extracted from either of those sample types. The immunoSEQ Assay, a bias-controlled multiplex PCR, was used to amplify TCRbeta CDR3 regions from genomic DNA. In the original analysis: The number of nucleated cells in each sample was estimated from the amplification of reference gene primers within the assay. To quantify the absolute abundance of each unique TCRbeta CDR3 rearrangement, sequence reads were collapsed and filtered. For each sample, productive Simpson clonality was calculated by taking the square root of Simpson's diversity index across productive rearrangements. TCRdb holds this immuneACCESS table with in-frame rearrangements only. Some clones are missing; in checked studies, unresolved V genes explain under half, and the rest has no known cause. V and J calls and clone size are copied from that table; D and trimming were computed from the DNA. The sample includes roughly 29,000 clones, with roughly 80% observed a single time. Approximately 8.6% of the sample is held by the ten biggest clonotypes.

Broader findings and caveats from the paper: The amount of clinical and demographic metadata varied by source and participant and was provided uncurated.

The germline V gene specifies MNHEY as CDR1 and SVGAGI as CDR2. V was cut back by 10 bases and J by 6 bases, leaving a gap of 15 bases between them. The CDR3 contains 13 residues, cysteine and phenylalanine counted. The entry retains the CDR3 DNA only, 39 bases that are in frame from base 1. Sequenced: peripheral blood. The sequence links TRBV6-5 to TRBJ2-2; a confident D gene designation cannot be given. The receptor was isolated from a woman in her 70s with active or convalescent COVID-19. The sequenced DNA is TGTGCCACCCTGAAGACAATACCCGGGGAGCTGTTTTTT. Translated, this is CATLKTIPGELFF.